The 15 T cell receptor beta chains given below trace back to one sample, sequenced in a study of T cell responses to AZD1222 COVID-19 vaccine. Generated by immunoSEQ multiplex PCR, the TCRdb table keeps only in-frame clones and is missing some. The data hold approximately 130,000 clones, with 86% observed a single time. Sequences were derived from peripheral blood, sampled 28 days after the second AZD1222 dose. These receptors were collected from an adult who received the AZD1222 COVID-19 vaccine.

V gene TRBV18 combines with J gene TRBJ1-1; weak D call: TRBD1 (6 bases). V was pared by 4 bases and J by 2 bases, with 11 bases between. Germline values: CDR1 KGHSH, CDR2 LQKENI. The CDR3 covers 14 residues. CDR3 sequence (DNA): TGTGCCAGCTCACAACAGGGATTTAACACTGAAGCTTTCTTT. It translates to CASSQQGFNTEAFF.

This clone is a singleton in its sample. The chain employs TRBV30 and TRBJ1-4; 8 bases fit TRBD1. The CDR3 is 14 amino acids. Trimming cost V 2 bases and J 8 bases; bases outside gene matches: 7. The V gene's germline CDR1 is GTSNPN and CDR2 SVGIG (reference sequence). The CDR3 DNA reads TGTGCCTGGAGTCCGGACAGGGTTGGGGAAAAACTGTTTTTT. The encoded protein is CAWSPDRVGEKLFF.

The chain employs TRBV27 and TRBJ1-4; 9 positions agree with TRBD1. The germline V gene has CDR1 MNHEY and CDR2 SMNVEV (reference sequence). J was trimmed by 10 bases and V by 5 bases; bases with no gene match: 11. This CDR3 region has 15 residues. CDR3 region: CASSPPTTGGRKLFF. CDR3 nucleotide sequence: TGTGCCAGCAGTCCACCTACGACAGGGGGGAGAAAACTGTTTTTT.

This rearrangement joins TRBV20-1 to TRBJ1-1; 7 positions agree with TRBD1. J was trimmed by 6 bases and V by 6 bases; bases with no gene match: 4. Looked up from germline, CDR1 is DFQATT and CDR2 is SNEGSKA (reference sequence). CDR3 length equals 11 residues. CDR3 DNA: TGCAGTGCCAGGGGGGGTGCTGAAGCTTTCTTT. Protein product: CSARGGAEAFF.

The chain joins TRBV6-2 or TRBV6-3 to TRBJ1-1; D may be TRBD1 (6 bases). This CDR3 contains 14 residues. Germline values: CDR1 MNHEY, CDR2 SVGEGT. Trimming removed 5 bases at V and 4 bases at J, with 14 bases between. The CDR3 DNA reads TGTGCCAGCAGTACAACAGGGAGAGGCACTGAAGCTTTCTTT. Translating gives CASSTTGRGTEAFF.

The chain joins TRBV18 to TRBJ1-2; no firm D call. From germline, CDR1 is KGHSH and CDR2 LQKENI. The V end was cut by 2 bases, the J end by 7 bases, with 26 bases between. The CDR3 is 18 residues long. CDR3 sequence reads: CASSPKEAARRDPSGYTF. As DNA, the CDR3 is TGTGCCAGCTCACCAAAGGAGGCAGCCCGAAGGGATCCTAGTGGCTACACCTTC.

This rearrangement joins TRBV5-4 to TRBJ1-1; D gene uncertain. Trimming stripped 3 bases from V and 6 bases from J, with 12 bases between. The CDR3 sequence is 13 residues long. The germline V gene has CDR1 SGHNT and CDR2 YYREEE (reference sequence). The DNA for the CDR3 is TGTGCCAGCAGCTGGACTCCGCGCGCTGAAGCTTTCTTT. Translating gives CASSWTPRAEAFF.

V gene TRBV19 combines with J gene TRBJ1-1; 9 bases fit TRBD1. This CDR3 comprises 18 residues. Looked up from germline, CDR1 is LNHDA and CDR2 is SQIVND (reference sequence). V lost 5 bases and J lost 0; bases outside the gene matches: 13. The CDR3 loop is CASSGNWDRAEMNTEAFF. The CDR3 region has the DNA TGTGCCAGTAGTGGGAATTGGGACAGGGCAGAAATGAACACTGAAGCTTTCTTT.

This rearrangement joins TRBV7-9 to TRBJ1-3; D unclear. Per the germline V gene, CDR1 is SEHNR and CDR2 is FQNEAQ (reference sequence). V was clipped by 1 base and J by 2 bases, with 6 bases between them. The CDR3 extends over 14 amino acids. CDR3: CASSLVAAGNTIYF. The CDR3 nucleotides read TGTGCCAGCAGCTTAGTGGCAGCTGGAAACACCATATATTTT.

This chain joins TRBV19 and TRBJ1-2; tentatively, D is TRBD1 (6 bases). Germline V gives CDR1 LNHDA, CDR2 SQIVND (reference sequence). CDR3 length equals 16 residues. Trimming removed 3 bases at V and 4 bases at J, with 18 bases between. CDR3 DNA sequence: TGTGCCAGTAGTATCCTAGGGGGGCGATTCCTCTATGGCTACACCTTC. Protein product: CASSILGGRFLYGYTF.

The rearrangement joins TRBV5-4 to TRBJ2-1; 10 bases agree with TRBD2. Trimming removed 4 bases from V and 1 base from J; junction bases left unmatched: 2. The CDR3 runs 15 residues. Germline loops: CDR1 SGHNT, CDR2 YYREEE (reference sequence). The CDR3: CASSKAGGSYNEQFF. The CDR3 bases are TGTGCCAGCAGCAAAGCGGGGGGGTCCTACAATGAGCAGTTCTTC.

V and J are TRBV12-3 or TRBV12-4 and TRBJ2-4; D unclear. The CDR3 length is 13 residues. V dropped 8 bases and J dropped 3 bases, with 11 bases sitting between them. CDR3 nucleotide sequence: TGTGCCAGCTCCACAACCATCAAAAACATTCAGTACTTC. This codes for CASSTTIKNIQYF.

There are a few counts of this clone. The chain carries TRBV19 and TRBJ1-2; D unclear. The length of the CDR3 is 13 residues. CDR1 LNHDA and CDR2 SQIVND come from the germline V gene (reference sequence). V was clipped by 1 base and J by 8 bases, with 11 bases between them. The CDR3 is CASSIARDRGYTF. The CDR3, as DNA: TGTGCCAGTAGTATAGCAAGGGATCGGGGCTACACCTTC.

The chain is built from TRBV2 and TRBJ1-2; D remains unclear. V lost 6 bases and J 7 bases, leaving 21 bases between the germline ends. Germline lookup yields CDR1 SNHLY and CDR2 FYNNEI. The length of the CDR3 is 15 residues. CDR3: CASRPDGGPAIGYTF. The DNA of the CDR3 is TGTGCCAGCAGGCCTGACGGAGGACCAGCTATTGGCTACACCTTC.

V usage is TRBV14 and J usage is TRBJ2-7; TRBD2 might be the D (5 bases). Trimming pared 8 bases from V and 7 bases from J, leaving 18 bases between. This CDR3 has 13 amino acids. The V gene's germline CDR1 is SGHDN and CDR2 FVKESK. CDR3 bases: TGTGCCAGCGCGAGGCTGCCATCGGGGGAGCAGTACTTC. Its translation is CASARLPSGEQYF. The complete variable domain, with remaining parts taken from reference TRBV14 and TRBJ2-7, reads EAGVTQFPSHSVIEKGQTVTLRCDPISGHDNLYWYRRVMGKEIKFLLHFVKESKQDESGMPNNRFLAERTGGTYSTLKVQPAELEDSGVYFCASARLPSGEQYFGPGTRLTVT.